The rows below give T cell receptor beta chains drawn from one sample of a study of T cell responses to AZD1222 COVID-19 vaccine. Assay used: immunoSEQ multiplex PCR; TCRdb lists only in-frame clones, some missing. The sample records around 120,000 clones, roughly 87% being singletons. The specimen comprised peripheral blood, sampled on day 0 of AZD1222 vaccination. The receptor source for this set is an adult in good health. Both conserved end residues are part of each CDR3. Fields, in order: clone size, J gene, D gene, V gene, CDR3 protein, CDR3 DNA. D genes are given only for firm matches. Size is omitted from some rows. Given values are once, few, many or a class for expanded clones.

-	TRBJ1-2	-	TRBV5-1	CASSLVRNYGYTF	TGCGCCAGCAGCTTGGTCAGGAACTATGGCTACACCTTC
many	TRBJ1-6	-	TRBV11-3	CASSSYSNSPLHF	TGTGCCAGCAGCTCCTACAGCAATTCACCCCTCCACTTT
-	TRBJ2-1	TRBD2	TRBV5-1	CASSLLAGGYNEQFF	TGCGCCAGCAGCTTGTTAGCGGGGGGATACAATGAGCAGTTCTTC
-	TRBJ2-3	-	TRBV5-6	CASSLAGGGFTDTQYF	TGTGCCAGCAGCTTGGCCGGCGGGGGCTTCACAGATACGCAGTATTTT
-	TRBJ1-1	-	TRBV7-8	CASSLVRGEMNTEAFF	TGTGCCAGCAGCTTAGTTCGTGGGGAAATGAACACTGAAGCTTTCTTT
-	TRBJ1-5	-	TRBV5-8	CASAWGQPQHF	TGTGCCAGCGCATGGGGGCAGCCCCAGCATTTT
-	TRBJ1-2	-	TRBV24-1	CATSDPTQQSYGYTF	TGTGCCACCAGTGACCCTACCCAACAATCCTATGGCTACACCTTC
-	TRBJ2-2	-	TRBV9	CASSSASNTGELFF	TGTGCCAGCAGTTCGGCGAGTAACACCGGGGAGCTGTTTTTT
-	TRBJ1-2	-	TRBV29-1	CSVEGQGNYGYTF	TGCAGCGTTGAAGGGCAGGGGAACTATGGCTACACCTTC
-	TRBJ2-3	TRBD2	TRBV9	CASSATTSGMGTQYF	TGTGCCAGCAGCGCGACGACTAGCGGGATGGGTACGCAGTATTTT
once	TRBJ1-1	-	TRBV28	CASSSLTSVLVREAFF	TGTGCCAGCAGTAGCTTAACCAGCGTCCTTGTTCGGGAAGCTTTCTTT
-	TRBJ1-2	-	TRBV6-2/TRBV6-3	CASSYPGDGYTF	TGTGCCAGCAGTTACCCTGGAGATGGCTACACCTTC
-	TRBJ2-7	-	TRBV3-1/TRBV3-2	CASSQEGTRHEQYF	TGTGCCAGCAGCCAAGAGGGGACACGACACGAGCAGTACTTC
-	TRBJ1-4	-	TRBV15	CATSRDSAEKLFF	TGTGCCACCAGCAGAGACAGTGCGGAAAAACTGTTTTTT
-	TRBJ1-2	-	TRBV29-1	CSVRTGEGNGYTF	TGCAGCGTTAGGACCGGTGAGGGGAATGGCTACACCTTC
-	TRBJ2-7	-	TRBV9	CASSVGGTGTYEQYF	TGTGCCAGCAGCGTAGGCGGGACGGGGACCTACGAGCAGTACTTC
-	TRBJ2-5	-	TRBV10-3	CAISESVAGQETQYF	TGTGCCATCAGTGAGTCGGTAGCCGGGCAAGAGACCCAGTACTTC
-	TRBJ2-6	-	TRBV9	CASSVGPSGANVLTF	TGTGCCAGCAGCGTTGGGCCCTCTGGGGCCAACGTCCTGACTTTC
-	TRBJ2-3	-	TRBV19	CASSTQGFGTDTQYF	TGTGCCAGTAGTACTCAGGGTTTCGGCACAGATACGCAGTATTTT
-	TRBJ2-7	-	TRBV7-3	CASSLTKTHEQYF	TGTGCCAGCAGCTTGACCAAAACCCACGAGCAGTACTTC
-	TRBJ2-1	TRBD2	TRBV6-5	CASRQTSGLANEQFF	TGTGCCAGCAGGCAAACCTCGGGACTAGCTAATGAGCAGTTCTTC
few	TRBJ2-7	TRBD1	TRBV19	CASRTSGTGAYEQYF	TGTGCCAGTAGAACTTCCGGGACAGGGGCCTACGAGCAGTACTTC
-	TRBJ1-1	-	TRBV7-8	CASSQSPGRTEAFF	TGTGCCAGCAGTCAGAGTCCAGGTCGCACTGAAGCTTTCTTT
-	TRBJ1-1	-	TRBV6-5	CASSYSRVWDTEAFF	TGTGCCAGCAGTTACTCGAGGGTTTGGGATACTGAAGCTTTCTTT
-	TRBJ1-1	-	TRBV24-1	CATSDQGLSEAFF	TGTGCCACCAGTGATCAGGGTCTTTCCGAAGCTTTCTTT
few	TRBJ1-2	-	TRBV6-4	CASSVDGTGGYTF	TGTGCCAGCAGTGTTGACGGTACGGGGGGCTACACCTTC
-	TRBJ2-7	TRBD2	TRBV6-5	CASSYPTSGGYEQYF	TGTGCCAGCAGTTACCCGACTAGCGGGGGCTACGAGCAGTACTTC
-	TRBJ1-2	TRBD1	TRBV28	CASSISGTVGTNYGYTF	TGTGCCAGCAGTATATCCGGGACAGTAGGAACTAACTATGGCTACACCTTC